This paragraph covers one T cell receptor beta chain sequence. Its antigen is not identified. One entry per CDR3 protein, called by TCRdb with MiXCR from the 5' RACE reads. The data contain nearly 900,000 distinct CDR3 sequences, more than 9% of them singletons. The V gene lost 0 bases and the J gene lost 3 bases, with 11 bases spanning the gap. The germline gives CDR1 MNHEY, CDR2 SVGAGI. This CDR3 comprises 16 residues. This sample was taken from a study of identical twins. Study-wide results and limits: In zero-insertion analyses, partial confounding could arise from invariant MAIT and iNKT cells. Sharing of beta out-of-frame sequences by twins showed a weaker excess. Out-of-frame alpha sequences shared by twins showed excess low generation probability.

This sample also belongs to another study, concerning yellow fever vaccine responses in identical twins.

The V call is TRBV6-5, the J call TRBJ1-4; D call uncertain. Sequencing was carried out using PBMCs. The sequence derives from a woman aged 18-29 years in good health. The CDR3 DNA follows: TGTGCCAGCAGTTACTCAGGATACCAGCCTAATGAAAAACTGTTTTTT. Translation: CASSYSGYQPNEKLFF.